Here is one TCR beta chain with its context. Its antigen is currently not known. Per-nucleotide qualities are absent, and no much larger clonotype sits a single base away. The germline V gene sets CDR1 to SGDLS and CDR2 to YYNGEE. Measured from the cysteine to the phenylalanine, the CDR3 is 13 residues long. Of the read, only the CDR3 DNA is kept; its 39 bases are in frame from base 1. Clipping removes 2 bases from V and 7 bases from J, with 2 as the unmatched junction base count. A MiSeq instrument was used for deep resolution sequencing, which targeted depths ranging from 1 in 1 million up to 1 in 200,000 T cells, with coverage averaging 10x for each clonotype. The immunoSEQ hsTCRB Kit was used to generate the TCR beta libraries. As for the authors' bioinformatics: Data were analyzed with ImmunoSEQ Data Assistant and ImmunoSEQ Analyzer, with V, D and J genes assigned per IMGT definitions. Clonality, which ranges from 0 to 1, was calculated by subtracting the normalized Shannon entropy of productive rearrangement frequencies from one. Only overrepresented clonotypes making up at least 0.05% of the repertoire of each patient were included in the public clonotype analysis. Thirteen repertoires from age-matched healthy donors, obtained from immuneACCESS, served as clonality controls. The table comes from immuneACCESS by way of TCRdb, which keeps in-frame sequences with V and J called. Part of the clones is missing from these tables; in studies checked, under half for an unresolved V gene and the rest for unknown reasons. V and J calls and clone size follow that table, whereas D and trimming were derived from the DNA. The sample table records tens of thousands of clones; 60% to 85% of these occur just once. The ten biggest clones cover 51% of the sample.

The sample originates from a study of cytotoxic CD8 clonotypes in ibrutinib-treated CLL (dated by TCRdb to the early 2020s). About the study as a whole: In this cohort, 15 patients were treatment-naive and ten to eleven were relapsed/refractory, while fewer than 18 had unmutated IGHV. Responses were partial in roughly 24 patients and complete in 2; after median 68 months follow-up, about 14 stayed in remission and roughly twelve progressed. Response samples were obtained after a median of around 11 months of treatment, with a range of roughly 6 to 36 months. On average, each sample yielded 255,043 productive templates and 85,000 to 95,000 productive rearrangements. Longitudinal samples were available for about 30% of the roughly 86 trial participants. Cryopreserved peripheral blood mononuclear cells were obtained prior to treatment, at the time of response, and at either disease progression or sustained remission. Every sample from remission and from progressive disease was obtained while the patients were still on ibrutinib. Paper-wide results and their limitations: At baseline, clonality was higher than in age-matched healthy donors and showed a strong correlation with circulating CD8+ T-cell counts. Sampling times were not matched between sustained-remission and progressing patients, and lymph node repertoires were not studied. Public clonotypes were found to be uncommon and were observed to contract or remain stable during treatment; the increase in clonality was shown to reflect expansion of private clonotypes at ibrutinib response. An increase in clonality was observed at ibrutinib response, with clonality remaining stable during sustained remission and falling back toward baseline at progression.

For TCR beta library preparation, roughly 1.8 micrograms of genomic DNA was extracted from cryopreserved PBMCs. Longitudinal blood samples from CLL patients on ibrutinib monotherapy underwent high-throughput TCR beta sequencing. The patients took part in an open-label, single-center phase 2 trial of ibrutinib monotherapy. The sequencing here drew on PBMCs, taken after 36 months of ibrutinib treatment. The clonotype originates from a human donor with chronic lymphocytic leukemia. The chain was built from TRBV9 and TRBJ1-2, with 10 junctional bases fitting TRBD1. The CDR3 reads as follows: CASSVGTGAGYTF. The DNA sequence reads TGTGCCAGCAGCGTTGGGACAGGGGCTGGCTACACCTTC.